This T cell receptor beta chain was recovered during a study of T cells in Graves' hyperthyroidism and ophthalmopathy. The study, taken as a whole, reports: Ophthalmopathy onset followed model prediction by a median about six months.

Extraction of PBMCs used approximately 10 ml of fresh peripheral blood. The TCR beta CDR3 regions underwent amplification using RNA transcripts as the source. A set of HTBI primers served as the primers for a first-round RT-PCR of the TCR CDR3. TCRdb re-called the multiplex PCR reads with MiXCR, one entry per CDR3 protein. The sample lists approximately 690,000 distinct CDR3 sequences, more than 20% occurring once. The ends were cut back, 8 bases at V and 3 bases at J, with 11 bases in the middle. This CDR3 contains 12 residues. On this clonotype: What it recognizes is unknown.

The clonotype originates from a young man with Graves' ophthalmopathy. What was sequenced was blood. The chain links TRBV12-3 or TRBV12-4 to TRBJ2-7, with a weak D call TRBD1 (5 bases). CDR3 in amino acids: CASGQGIYEQYF. In nucleotides, the CDR3 is TGTGCCAGCGGGCAGGGTATCTACGAGCAGTACTTC.